The rows below give T cell receptor beta chains drawn from one sample of a study of cytomegalovirus exposure and HLA in healthy donors. The table came from immunoSEQ multiplex PCR; TCRdb's copy has only in-frame clones and leaves some out. There are 80,000 to 100,000 clones in the sample; about 78% occur only once, and 3.4% lies in the top ten. Input material: PBMCs. These receptors originate from a man aged 40-49 years in good health and CMV-seronegative. Both conserved end residues are part of each CDR3. D genes are given only for firm matches. Clone size, where shown, is once, few, many, or a class for clones that have expanded.

-,TRBV9,TRBJ1-4,TRBD1,CASSRGTGTEKLFF,TGTGCCAGCAGCCGCGGGACAGGGACCGAAAAACTGTTTTTT
-,TRBV10-1,TRBJ2-7,-,CASSQDYEQYF,TGCGCCAGCAGTCAGGATTACGAGCAGTACTTC
-,TRBV14,TRBJ2-6,-,CASSQAGAGANVLTF,TGTGCCAGCAGCCAGGCGGGTGCTGGGGCCAACGTCCTGACTTTC
-,TRBV14,TRBJ2-3,-,CASSPYQSTDTQYF,TGTGCCAGCAGCCCCTACCAAAGCACAGATACGCAGTATTTT
-,TRBV6-4,TRBJ2-3,-,CASSDRGGTDTQYF,TGTGCCAGCAGTGACAGGGGCGGCACAGATACGCAGTATTTT
once,TRBV5-6,TRBJ2-2,-,CASSLFRGANTGELFF,TGTGCCAGCAGCTTGTTTCGAGGCGCGAACACCGGGGAGCTGTTTTTT
once,TRBV19,TRBJ1-6,TRBD1,CASSRAGTADYNSPLHF,TGTGCCAGTAGTAGGGCCGGGACAGCCGACTATAATTCACCCCTCCACTTT
-,TRBV10-3,TRBJ2-6,-,CAISKEASGANVLTF,TGTGCCATCAGTAAGGAGGCCTCTGGGGCCAACGTCCTGACTTTC
-,TRBV19,TRBJ1-2,-,CASSIVRRTDFLGYTF,TGTGCCAGTAGTATAGTTCGGCGGACGGACTTTCTTGGCTACACCTTC
-,TRBV2,TRBJ2-7,TRBD1,CASSLTGVGDEQYF,TGTGCCAGCAGTCTTACAGGGGTAGGGGACGAGCAGTACTTC
-,TRBV6-4,TRBJ2-6,TRBD2,CASSASGGSGANVLTF,TGTGCCAGCAGTGCTAGCGGGGGGTCTGGGGCCAACGTCCTGACTTTC
-,TRBV11-2,TRBJ2-2,TRBD1,CASSRTGWNTGELFF,TGTGCCAGCAGCCGGACAGGGTGGAACACCGGGGAGCTGTTTTTT
-,TRBV30,TRBJ1-3,-,CAWTYDSTSGNTIYF,TGTGCCTGGACCTACGACAGCACCTCTGGAAACACCATATATTTT
-,TRBV28,TRBJ2-2,-,CASSSQETGKGAGELFF,TGTGCCAGCAGTTCACAGGAAACAGGGAAGGGAGCCGGGGAGCTGTTTTTT